Each of the 8 T cell receptor beta chains below was sequenced from the same sample in a study of blood T cells in healthy people across ages. The use of a sample-barcoded 5' primer and a J-beta primer mix characterized a second PCR of about 7 to 12 cycles. One entry per CDR3 protein, called by TCRdb with MiXCR from the 5' RACE reads. The table records a few hundred thousand distinct CDR3 sequences, about 52% of them present only once. The sample was blood. All receptors derive from a man aged 60 to 69 in good health.

This clonotype was picked up many times. The genes are TRBV29-1 and TRBJ2-5; D may be TRBD1 (6 bases). The CDR3 contains 12 residues. Trimming stripped 6 bases from V and 5 bases from J, with 13 bases between. Germline CDR1 SQVTM, CDR2 ANQGSEA. CDR3 amino acids: CSVLQGGETQYF. DNA for the CDR3: TGCAGCGTCCTACAGGGCGGGGAGACCCAGTACTTC. The variable domain in full, with the rest retrieved from reference TRBV29-1 and TRBJ2-5, is SAVISQKPSRDICQRGTSLTIQCQVDSQVTMMFWYRQQPGQSLTLIATANQGSEATYESGFVIDKFPISRPNLTFSTLTVSNMSPEDSSIYLCSVLQGGETQYFGPGTRLLVL.

This sequence joins TRBV10-1 and TRBJ2-3; no clear D gene. Trimming took 6 bases from V and 1 from J, leaving 14 bases between them. Looked up from germline, CDR1 is WNHNN and CDR2 is SYGVQD (reference sequence). This CDR3 is built from 15 residues. CDR3 DNA sequence: TGCGCCAGCAGCCCTACCAGGCAACGCACAGATACGCAGTATTTT. Protein sequence: CASSPTRQRTDTQYF.

A few counts support this clonotype. The V and J genes are TRBV6-2 or TRBV6-3 and TRBJ2-1, with D tentatively TRBD2 (5 bases). CDR1 is MNHEY, CDR2 SVGEGT, per germline. V was pared by 7 bases and J by 5 bases, with 15 bases between. The CDR3 sequence is 14 residues long. Here the CDR3 reads CASTGRAENNEQFF. In DNA, the CDR3 is TGTGCCAGCACCGGGCGGGCAGAGAACAATGAGCAGTTCTTC.

This clonotype showed up just a few times. The genes are TRBV7-9 and TRBJ2-5, with D unresolved. Trimming took off 0 bases at V and 4 bases at J, with 9 bases between the two ends. The V gene's germline CDR1 is SEHNR and CDR2 FQNEAQ (reference sequence). This CDR3 has 14 amino acids. CDR3 amino acids: CASSLAGMVETQYF. The CDR3 bases are TGTGCCAGCAGCTTAGCGGGCATGGTAGAGACCCAGTACTTC. The variable domain in full, completed from reference TRBV7-9 and TRBJ2-5, reads DTGVSQNPRHKITKRGQNVTFRCDPISEHNRLYWYRQTLGQGPEFLTYFQNEAQLEKSRLLSDRFSAERPKGSFSTLEIQRTEQGDSAMYLCASSLAGMVETQYFGPGTRLLVL.

The rearrangement links TRBV20-1 to TRBJ2-7, with 9 bases fitting TRBD2. Germline V gene lookup returns CDR1 DFQATT and CDR2 SNEGSKA (reference sequence). Trimming at V came to 0 bases and at J to 2 bases, leaving 2 bases not matched to a gene. CDR3 length: 14 residues. CDR3 DNA sequence: TGCAGTGCTAGAGATGCGGGAGGGGCCTACGAGCAGTACTTC. Protein product: CSARDAGGAYEQYF.

In its sample, this clonotype was seen many times. J is TRBJ1-6 and V is TRBV3-1; D is uncertain. The CDR3 totals 12 residues. The V gene lost 4 bases and the J gene lost 13 bases, with 11 bases spanning the gap. Per the germline V gene, CDR1 is LGHDT and CDR2 is YNNKEL (reference sequence). The CDR3 sequence is CASSPSGAPLHF. The CDR3 bases are TGTGCCAGCAGCCCCTCAGGCGCGCCCCTCCACTTT.

V usage is TRBV7-2 and J usage is TRBJ2-1; 10 positions match TRBD2. V shed 1 base and J 13 bases; nucleotides not matched to a gene: 7. CDR3 length: 14 residues. Germline loops: CDR1 SGHTA, CDR2 FQGNSA. The CDR3 DNA sequence: TGTGCCAGCAGCTTAGTGAGCGGGGGGGCGCAACAGTTCTTC. It is translated as CASSLVSGGAQQFF.

This clonotype was observed a handful of times. This chain uses TRBV27 with TRBJ2-5; D might be TRBD2 (6 bases). The V end was cut by 2 bases, the J end by 1 base, with 11 bases between. The CDR3 is 15 amino acids. Looked up from germline, CDR1 is MNHEY and CDR2 is SMNVEV (reference sequence). The CDR3 here is CASSLMSGAQETQYF. The CDR3 nucleotides read TGTGCCAGCAGTTTAATGTCGGGAGCCCAAGAGACCCAGTACTTC.